The source of this T cell receptor beta chain is a study of blood T cells in healthy people across ages. It was with a sample-barcoded 5' primer and a J-beta primer mix that a second PCR of roughly 6 to 12 cycles was run. TCRdb called the 5' RACE reads again in MiXCR, with one record for every CDR3 protein. The table has about 1.4 million distinct CDR3 sequences, around 55% seen once. The sample, around 10 milliliters of peripheral blood, was drawn from each donor. Notes on the study in general: Estimates based on one million T cells were treated as lower bounds. Reliance upon unsorted PBMCs precluded definitive naive versus antigen-experienced comparison. TCR beta diversity, measured per million T cells, fell in a roughly linear way with age.

The germline CDR1 and CDR2 sequences are SGHVS and FNYEAQ. The CDR3 runs to 16 residues. V trimming: 5 bases; J trimming: 6 bases; junction bases outside the gene matches: 13. On this clonotype: Its cognate antigen is unknown.

The chain is built from TRBV7-6 and TRBJ2-1; 7 nucleotides line up with TRBD2. Sequencing was performed on blood. The receptor was derived from a man younger than 35 in good health. For the CDR3, the DNA is TGTGCCAGCAGCCCTAGCCGAGGACTAGTCGGCAATGAGCAGTTCTTC. Protein product: CASSPSRGLVGNEQFF.